This TCR beta chain was documented in a study of cytomegalovirus exposure and HLA in healthy donors (dated by TCRdb to about 2017). Concerning the study at large: An earlier analysis of roughly 500 of the donors reported roughly 300 Gb of sequence data and approximately 110 million unique TCR beta sequences from approximately 180 million T cells. In addition to the first cohort of around 670 subjects, a separate validation cohort of around 110 different subjects was used. An early release that covered roughly 600 HLA-typed donors contained approximately 300 gigabases of sequencing data and 75 million to 100 million unique TCR sequences. Among the roughly 430 genotyped donors, around 81% belonged to the genetic ancestry cluster associated with self-reported Caucasian donors. The study combined high-throughput TCR immunosequencing, statistical association of individual TCRs with disease status, and machine learning to predict cytomegalovirus infection status. A later genetic analysis used genome-wide SNP genotypes for about 55% of the 666 donors, treating that subset as a discovery cohort. The study aimed to test whether cataloging public T cell receptors could reveal signatures of past pathogen exposure. Four or five DR-DQ haplotypes were handled as single units for association and clustering because linkage in the cohort was strong. Class I and class II HLA loci were covered by the typing at four-digit resolution. The study used immunosequencing to profile the T cell repertoires of approximately 650 subjects and linked those repertoires to cytomegalovirus serostatus. The number of donors typed differed by locus, with roughly 620-630 for A, B, C, DRB1 and DQB1, over 500 for DQA1, under 610 for DPA1, and approximately 470 for DPB1. All discovery cohort repertoires had been generated using a single sequencing platform. In a later analysis, previously published TCR beta repertoires from about 670 donors were re-analyzed and high-resolution HLA genotyping was added so that TCR occurrence patterns could be studied. Donor age, sex, ethnicity and CMV serostatus were compiled alongside the repertoire data. Rather than drawing on any new phenotypic data, the later analysis identified candidate immune exposures from TCR beta sequences and the way those sequences occurred across donors. On average, roughly 240,000 unique TCR beta nucleotide sequences were sequenced per donor among more than 350 genotyped donors of the cohort, with roughly 19% of those sequences being non-productive. An earlier analysis of 587 of the donors applied high-throughput TCR beta sequencing to assess whether each TCR beta V gene segment acted as functional or pseudogenic.

Sequences SQVTM (CDR1) and ANQGSEA (CDR2) are obtained from the germline V gene. Spanning cysteine to phenylalanine, the CDR3 consists of 14 amino acids. Kept here is only the CDR3 DNA, which spans 42 bases and is read in frame from base 1. Germline trimming: 4 bases from V, 1 base from J; junction bases outside gene matches: 0. What the authors observed across the whole study: According to a later analysis, parvovirus B19, influenza, CMV and Epstein-Barr virus appeared linked to several top co-occurrence clusters. The study listed approximately 160 TCR beta chains as associated with cytomegalovirus. Most TCR sequences were seen in very few donors, while some public TCRs were found in many individuals. Linkage disequilibrium might explain the correlated functional status among segregating V segments, but an unknown experimental factor could not be excluded. The classifier was reported to diagnose cytomegalovirus status with high specificity and sensitivity in both the original cohort and the validation cohort. Some IMGT-functional V segments, including TRBV6-2 and TRBV6-3, could not be distinguished by the 87-base-pair reads and were therefore excluded. In vitro tests confirmed that a few of the cytomegalovirus-associated TCR beta chains recognize cytomegalovirus antigens. In a later analysis, the rate of TCR association differed among HLA loci, with DRB1 alleles having the most associated TCRs and HLA-C alleles having the fewest. A group of highly shared sequence variants was considered likely to be a technical artifact of the sequencing pipeline. In a later genetic analysis, fewer N-insertions in productive TCRs were reported among donors in an Asian-associated ancestry cluster than the roughly 700-donor mean. For the cohort, immune exposure information was limited to CMV serostatus. At a false discovery rate of 0.05, a later analysis linked approximately 18,000 TCR beta sequences to specific HLA alleles. The authors suggested that the approach could potentially be extended to other disease states and immunological phenotypes. When HLA alleles, especially DR and DQ, strongly co-occurred, attributing TCR associations to individual alleles was difficult. Sequencing depth was assumed to be roughly uniform across donors in the presence/absence analyses, though that assumption may not hold. Because HLA typing was unavailable for some donors at each locus, only the typed subset was used in association tests. This cohort had only TCR beta chains sequenced, and the lack of alpha or paired-chain data limited which features could be detected. According to a later analysis, most CMV-associated TCR beta chains appeared to be HLA-restricted, and the HLA associations seemed to be driven largely by CMV exposure. An association between a missense DCLRE1C variant and V-gene and J-gene trimming of TCR beta chains was found in a later genetic analysis and replicated in an independent cohort. In an earlier analysis of around 500 of the donors, most TCR beta V segments appeared in productive rearrangements about 87% or about 30% of the time, broadly matching IMGT annotations. Because counts were too low, seventeen rarely observed V segments, including chromosome 9 orphons, were excluded from the earlier analysis of under 650 of the donors. A further reported finding was that TCR beta sequences accurately predicted the HLA-A and HLA-B alleles for most subjects in the first cohort. Compared with equally common non-associated chains, HLA-associated TCR beta chains in a later analysis were more clonally expanded and had lower generation probabilities.

As concerns this clone: This receptor's antigen is unknown. Nothing much larger sits one base from this clone, and base qualities are not available.

The library was generated by the immunoSEQ multiplex PCR assay. For the multiplex PCR, a mixture combining 60 forward primers for TCR Vbeta segments and 13 reverse primers for TCR Jbeta segments was used. A multiplex PCR assay on genomic DNA amplified the CDR3 region of rearranged TCR beta genes. On the Illumina HiSeq System, the amplified TCR beta libraries were sequenced as 87-base-pair reads. The published analysis was carried out like this. Across the roughly 600 repertoires, a later analysis counted 80 million or so unique TCR beta chains, roughly 11 million of which were shared by at least two donors. To remove PCR and sequencing errors, raw reads were error-corrected and collapsed into unique sequences using a nearest-neighbor algorithm that merged closely related sequences. Alignment of CDR3 sequences to IMGT reference sequences was used to assign V, D and J gene segments. For a sequence to be retained, a match of at least six nucleotides to both a V gene segment and a J gene segment was required. A rearrangement was called productive if the CDR3 had no stop codons and remained in frame with V and J, and every other rearrangement was called non-productive. Following IMGT convention, CDR3 was defined as the stretch from the second conserved V-encoded cysteine to the conserved J-encoded phenylalanine. Sequences without an unambiguous match to a single V gene segment were excluded from the earlier analysis of a few hundred of the donors. In an earlier analysis of 587 of the donors, a V segment was called functional when productive rearrangements were above 56.7%, and segregating when the standard deviation between donors exceeded 5%. A statistical classification framework was built to diagnose cytomegalovirus status from the catalog of TCR beta chain sequences. In a later analysis, V and J genes were assigned by comparing TCR nucleotide sequences against IMGT/GENE-DB human TR gene sequences. The TCRdist pipeline was used in a later analysis to assign CDR3 sequences and most-parsimonious VDJ recombination scenarios. In a later analysis, each TCR beta chain was defined by its CDR3 amino acid sequence together with its V-gene family, and reads lacking a unique V-gene family were excluded. A later analysis removed roughly 590 highly shared, low-generation-probability nucleotide sequences to deal with suspected cross-contamination and a sequencing artifact. A later analysis calculated a clonal expansion index for each public chain from normalized within-repertoire ranks of inferred template counts. A later analysis computed generation probabilities with a VDJ recombination model fitted to out-of-frame rearrangements, and checked the results against IGoR. Hypergeometric tests were used in a later analysis to score TCR-TCR, TCR-HLA and TCR-CMV co-occurrence, with a repertoire-size bias correction applied to the TCR pairs. In a later analysis, false discovery rates were estimated by permuting HLA or CMV assignments 20 times. A later analysis grouped co-occurring TCRs with DBSCAN, adding TCRdist sequence similarity when clustering within HLA-allele-positive subsets. For co-occurrence clustering, repertoires with fewer than 30,000 or more than 120,000 public chains were excluded, along with five repertoires with anomalous nucleotide sharing. TCRdb retrieved this table from immuneACCESS and kept in-frame rearrangements only. Not all clones are present; in checked studies, unresolved V genes account for under half, and no reason is known for the remainder. V, J and clone size derive from that table, while D and trimming were established from the DNA sequence. The sample data list 130,000 to 150,000 clones, and 75% to 80% of these were observed just once. About 0.64% of the sample comes from the top ten.

The cohort consisted of 600 or so healthy bone marrow donors. All cohort members were sampled while nominally healthy, although unrecorded immune exposures were likely present. The donor tested CMV seronegative and was one of the 352 seronegative cohort members. A peripheral blood sample was provided by each donor, and peripheral blood mononuclear cells were used for TCR beta sequencing. The Qiagen DNeasy Blood Extraction Kit was used to extract genomic DNA from the blood cell samples. The V gene is TRBV29-1 and the J gene is TRBJ2-6, and 8 junction bases match TRBD1. This receptor was identified in a male donor in good health and CMV-seronegative. Sequencing input: PBMCs. The CDR3 region: CSVGTGSGANVLTF. Read as DNA, the sequence is TGCAGCGTTGGGACAGGGTCTGGGGCCAACGTCCTGACTTTC.